This paragraph reports one T cell receptor (beta chain). As yet, its antigen is unknown. Germline lookup yields CDR1 SGHTA and CDR2 FQGNSA. Trimming took off 5 bases at V and 0 bases at J, with 14 bases between the two ends. This CDR3 has 17 residues. These data come from a study of cytomegalovirus exposure and HLA in healthy donors. Study details: The 120 validation repertoires, a later analysis reported, used the same platform as the 600 to 700 repertoires from the first cohort.

TCRdb's table, derived via immunoSEQ multiplex PCR, lists solely in-frame clones and lacks some. The table includes a few hundred thousand clones, 86% detected once. Study observations and caveats: The TCR clusters that emerged in the first cohort tended, a later analysis found, to co-occur in the approximately 130 validation repertoires.

The sequence came from a woman between 18 and 29 years old in good health and CMV-seronegative. The sequencing input was PBMCs. V usage is TRBV7-2 and J usage is TRBJ1-6, with D unresolved. The CDR3 DNA is TGTGCCAGCAGCCCTGGGAGGGCCAGCTCCTATAATTCACCCCTCCACTTT. This codes for CASSPGRASSYNSPLHF.